This TCR beta chain is from a study of cytomegalovirus exposure and HLA in healthy donors. Broader study findings: The study listed 150 to 200 cytomegalovirus-associated TCR beta chains.

Profiling relied on immunoSEQ multiplex PCR, and the TCRdb table lists in-frame clones only, not all of them. The data show approximately 100,000 clones, with approximately 91% seen just once and approximately 2% held by the top ten. Regarding this clone: Its target is unknown.

Between the trimmed V and J ends, which lost 0 bases and 0 bases, there was a span of 13 bases. This CDR3 contains 17 residues. CDR1 SGDLS and CDR2 YYNGEE come from the germline V gene. The TCR originated in a woman aged 18 to 35 in good health and CMV-seronegative. V usage is TRBV9 and J usage is TRBJ2-1; D may be TRBD2 (5 bases). The sample comprised PBMCs. Here the CDR3 DNA reads TGTGCCAGCAGCGTAGAGGCTAGCCTGAGCTCCTACAATGAGCAGTTCTTC. Protein: CASSVEASLSSYNEQFF.